These T cell receptor beta chains were read from a single sample in a study of blood T cells in healthy people across ages. Each CDR3 protein gets one entry after TCRdb re-called the 5' RACE reads with MiXCR. The data hold about 1.8 million distinct CDR3 sequences, with about 50% observed a single time. The sample comprised blood. All receptors derive from a middle-aged woman in good health. CDR3s include the opening cysteine and the closing phenylalanine or tryptophan. Each record gives: D gene, J gene, clone size, V gene, CDR3 length, CDR3 protein, CDR3 DNA. The D gene is left open where the match is weak. Rows may omit the clone size; those that give it use once, few, many or a size class.

TRBD2 TRBJ2-3 NA TRBV6-1 18 CASSLGSIAGAYTDTQYF TGTGCCAGCTCGCTGGGAAGTATAGCGGGGGCCTACACAGATACGCAGTATTTT
TRBD1 TRBJ2-7 few TRBV18 16 CASSPLGQGISYEQYF TGTGCCAGCTCACCGTTGGGACAGGGTATCTCCTACGAGCAGTACTTC
NA TRBJ2-3 few TRBV7-3 13 CASGGRGADTQYF TGTGCCAGCGGAGGAAGGGGGGCAGATACGCAGTATTTT
NA TRBJ1-2 few TRBV3-1 13 CASSQGAEYGYTF TGTGCCAGCAGCCAAGGCGCGGAGTATGGCTACACCTTC
NA TRBJ1-2 few TRBV5-1 17 CASSLEVSRGRAYGYTF TGCGCCAGCAGCTTGGAGGTTTCCCGGGGAAGGGCCTATGGCTACACCTTC
TRBD2 TRBJ2-1 NA TRBV7-8 14 CASSLGSGVNEQFF TGTGCCAGCAGCTTAGGTAGCGGGGTAAATGAGCAGTTCTTC
NA TRBJ2-5 NA TRBV2 16 CASSESLVGSSGTQYF TGTGCCAGCAGTGAATCCCTTGTGGGCAGTTCAGGGACCCAGTACTTC
TRBD1 TRBJ2-1 NA TRBV7-2 16 CASSYRPGQGIDEQFF TGTGCCAGCAGCTACCGTCCGGGACAGGGCATAGATGAGCAGTTCTTC
TRBD2 TRBJ2-5 NA TRBV28 18 CASSLDRLAGGPWETQYF TGTGCCAGCAGTTTGGACCGACTAGCGGGGGGGCCGTGGGAGACCCAGTACTTC
TRBD1 TRBJ2-7 NA TRBV5-1 15 CASRLSGTDSYEQYF TGCGCCAGCAGGTTATCCGGGACAGACTCCTACGAGCAGTACTTC
NA TRBJ2-3 NA TRBV25-1 16 CASIPAPGTGPDTQYF TGTGCCAGCATACCTGCGCCCGGGACCGGGCCAGATACGCAGTATTTT
NA TRBJ2-1 once TRBV2 12 CASSENRREQFF TGTGCCAGCAGTGAAAACAGAAGAGAGCAGTTCTTC
TRBD1 TRBJ2-2 NA TRBV7-9 15 CASSWDRVRTGELFF TGTGCCAGCAGCTGGGACAGGGTTCGCACCGGGGAGCTGTTTTTT